Listed below are T cell receptor beta chains from one sample, sequenced in a study of blood T cells in healthy people across ages. TCRdb itself ran the 5' RACE reads through MiXCR, one entry per CDR3 protein. The sample comprises 800,000 to 950,000 distinct CDR3 sequences, 35% to 40% of which are singletons, and around 13% rests with the top ten. Sequenced sample: blood. These receptors were collected from a man aged 18 to 29 in good health. The CDR3 runs from the conserved cysteine through the conserved F or W. A D gene is named only where the DNA matches it firmly. Only some rows state a clone size, as once, few, many or a class for expanded clones.

j_gene,abundance,d_gene,v_gene,CDR3aa,CDR3nt
TRBJ1-2,-,-,TRBV6-5,CASSYSRSSGYGYTF,TGTGCCAGCAGTTACTCAAGGTCTTCTGGTTATGGCTACACCTTC
TRBJ2-3,many,-,TRBV20-1,CSAGPESGSRTQYF,TGCAGTGCTGGCCCAGAGAGCGGGTCACGAACGCAGTATTTT
TRBJ2-3,-,TRBD1,TRBV6-6,CASSYSIKGQSSDTQYF,TGTGCCAGCAGTTACTCGATAAAGGGACAGTCCTCAGATACGCAGTATTTT
TRBJ2-1,-,-,TRBV9,CASSVGVGLYNEQFF,TGTGCCAGCAGCGTGGGAGTCGGACTCTACAATGAGCAGTTCTTC
TRBJ1-2,-,-,TRBV9,CASSHPQGNYGYTF,TGTGCCAGCAGCCACCCACAGGGAAACTATGGCTACACCTTC
TRBJ2-3,few,-,TRBV3-1,CASSQGVWDTQYF,TGTGCCAGCAGCCAAGGTGTCTGGGATACGCAGTATTTT
TRBJ2-7,few,TRBD2,TRBV20-1,CSAAPGLDSEQYF,TGCAGTGCCGCACCGGGACTAGATTCCGAGCAGTACTTC
TRBJ1-1,few,-,TRBV7-7,CASSLGSARTPDSIVGLTEAFF,TGTGCTAGCAGCTTAGGTTCGGCGAGGACTCCCGACTCGATAGTTGGGTTGACTGAAGCTTTCTTT
TRBJ2-3,few,-,TRBV5-5,CASSLDSTSTDTQYF,TGTGCCAGCAGCTTGGACAGTACTAGCACAGATACGCAGTATTTT
TRBJ2-2,few,-,TRBV10-3,CAISPGQSTGELFF,TGTGCCATCAGCCCGGGACAATCCACCGGGGAGCTGTTTTTT
TRBJ2-1,-,-,TRBV29-1,CSVKWYPGLYYNEQFF,TGCAGCGTTAAGTGGTATCCGGGACTCTACTACAATGAGCAGTTCTTC
TRBJ2-5,many,-,TRBV2,CASSGGLVDEQYF,TGTGCCAGCAGTGGAGGATTAGTGGATGAGCAGTACTTC
TRBJ1-5,-,-,TRBV12-3/TRBV12-4,CASSSLEPGDSNQPQHF,TGTGCCAGCAGTTCCCTTGAACCCGGGGACAGCAATCAGCCCCAGCATTTT
TRBJ1-2,-,TRBD1,TRBV7-2,CASSLGARDRVYGYTF,TGTGCCAGCAGCTTAGGCGCCAGGGACAGGGTCTATGGCTACACCTTC